A single sample gave rise to the 21 T cell receptor beta chains below, sequenced in a study of blood T cell repertoires in COVID-19. The protocol was immunoSEQ multiplex PCR, while the TCRdb copy is restricted to in-frame clones and leaves out a portion. There are about 33,000 clones in the sample; just over 85% occur only once, and just over 5.5% lies in the top ten. Sequencing used peripheral blood. The receptors were sampled from a woman older than 75 with active or convalescent COVID-19.

The chain joins TRBV9 to TRBJ2-3; possibly TRBD1 for D (5 bases). The CDR3 runs 14 residues. Trimming left V 0 bases short and J 1 base short, with 6 bases between. In germline, CDR1 is SGDLS, CDR2 YYNGEE. DNA of the CDR3: TGTGCCAGCAGCGTAGGCAGGGGCACAGATACGCAGTATTTT. Its translation is CASSVGRGTDTQYF.

The chain employs TRBV24-1 and TRBJ2-1; TRBD2 matches at 14 bases. Trimming took 10 bases from V and 12 from J; bases not matched to a gene: 7. This CDR3 contains 13 residues. Germline loops: CDR1 KGHDR, CDR2 SFDVKD. CDR3 nucleotides: TGTGCCACATCCGGGACTAGCGGGGGATCGCAGTTCTTC. It specifies CATSGTSGGSQFF.

The chain combines TRBV7-2 with TRBJ2-7; 8 nucleotides match TRBD1. The CDR3 loop spans 17 amino acids. V lost 3 bases, J lost 0 bases, and 10 bases stayed unmatched. Germline CDR1 SGHTA, CDR2 FQGNSA. The CDR3: CASSLRTGIYGSYEQYF. Here the CDR3 DNA reads TGTGCCAGCAGCTTGAGGACAGGGATATATGGCTCCTACGAGCAGTACTTC.

The sample holds a few counts of this clone. This chain uses TRBV14 with TRBJ2-4; D gene ambiguous. The CDR3 loop spans 14 amino acids. V gave up 4 bases and J gave up 0 bases, with 7 bases separating them. Germline CDR1 is SGHDN and CDR2 is FVKESK. The CDR3 reads CASSPLSAKNIQYF. The CDR3 nucleotides are TGTGCCAGCAGCCCCCTTTCAGCCAAAAACATTCAGTACTTC.

The gene calls are TRBV6-5 and TRBJ2-7; 12 bases are a match to TRBD2. The germline V gene encodes CDR1 MNHEY and CDR2 SVGAGI. The CDR3 is 15 residues long. The ends lost 7 bases at V and 2 bases at J; junction bases unmatched: 6. Here the CDR3 reads CASTTLAGGTYEQYF. CDR3 DNA: TGTGCCAGCACTACACTAGCGGGAGGAACCTACGAGCAGTACTTC.

CDR3 loop: CASSLGVGGPYEQYF. DNA for the CDR3: TGTGCCAGCAGCTTAGGGGTGGGAGGACCATACGAGCAGTACTTC. The gene calls are TRBV7-2 and TRBJ2-7; possible D gene TRBD2, 6 bases. The CDR3 loop spans 15 amino acids. V was cut by 1 base and J by 4 bases, with 14 bases left in between. Germline CDR1 is SGHTA and CDR2 is FQGNSA.

The chain joins TRBV11-2 to TRBJ2-7; 7 bases line up with TRBD1. This CDR3 has 14 residues. CDR1 SGHAT and CDR2 FQNNGV come from the germline V gene. With 5 bases clipped from V and 4 bases from J, the junction kept 8 bases outside the gene matches. CDR3 sequence: CASSIQGPPYEQYF. For the CDR3, the DNA is TGTGCCAGCAGCATACAGGGGCCTCCTTACGAGCAGTACTTC.

This clone was recorded a few times. The chain employs TRBV7-2 and TRBJ1-3; no firm D call. The germline V gene has CDR1 SGHTA and CDR2 FQGNSA. The CDR3 consists of 15 residues. V gave up 1 base and J gave up 3 bases, with 10 bases separating them. The CDR3 sequence: CASSLGAGFGNTIYF. The CDR3 nucleotides are TGTGCCAGCAGCTTAGGGGCGGGATTTGGAAACACCATATATTTT.

The V gene is TRBV5-1, the J gene TRBJ2-3, with D unclear. Germline assignment: CDR1 SGHRS and CDR2 YFSETQ. Trimming pared 5 bases from V and 5 bases from J, leaving 15 bases between. This CDR3 spans 14 amino acids. This chain's CDR3 is CASSSSRSGDTQYF. The CDR3 bases are TGCGCCAGCAGTTCTAGTCGTTCCGGAGATACGCAGTATTTT.

The genes are TRBV5-4 and TRBJ2-7; 7 nucleotides align to TRBD1. J lost 0 bases, V lost 3 bases, and 3 bases had no gene match. Per the germline V gene, CDR1 is SGHNT and CDR2 is YYREEE (reference sequence). CDR3 length equals 14 residues. CDR3 DNA: TGTGCCAGCAGCTGGGGGACAGACTCCTACGAGCAGTACTTC. Translating gives CASSWGTDSYEQYF.

As regards this clone: Other DNA sequences in the same sample also yield this CDR3. The CDR3 bases are TGTGCCAGCGGACAGGGAGCTAACTATGGCTACACCTTC. Amino acid sequence: CASGQGANYGYTF. J is TRBJ1-2 and V is TRBV2; 8 bases fit TRBD1. The CDR3 runs 13 residues. V was clipped by 8 bases and J by 0 bases; unmatched bases: 2. Germline V gene lookup returns CDR1 SNHLY and CDR2 FYNNEI.

This chain links TRBV10-3 with TRBJ2-1; D possibly corresponds to TRBD2 (6 bases). Germline V CDR1 and CDR2: ENHRY, SYGVKD. The V and J ends lost 6 bases and 8 bases respectively, with 17 bases between them. The CDR3 is made up of 14 amino acids. CDR3 coding DNA: TGTGCCATCAGCCCGGACTACCTAGGGGATGAGCAGTTCTTC. It encodes CAISPDYLGDEQFF.

V usage is TRBV4-2 and J usage is TRBJ1-3; D possibly corresponds to TRBD1 (6 bases). V was clipped by 0 bases and J by 0 bases, with 9 bases between them. Germline V gene lookup returns CDR1 LGHNA and CDR2 YNFKEQ. The CDR3 loop spans 16 amino acids. As DNA, the CDR3 is TGTGCCAGCAGCCAAGAGGGGGCCTACTCTGGAAACACCATATATTTT. It is translated as CASSQEGAYSGNTIYF.

The chain recombines TRBV5-1 with TRBJ2-5; tentative D call: TRBD2 (5 bases). The V gene's germline CDR1 is SGHRS and CDR2 YFSETQ. V lost 2 bases to trimming and J lost 5 bases, with 10 bases between them. There are 13 residues in the CDR3. The CDR3 spells CASSFEGEETQYF. The CDR3, as DNA: TGCGCCAGCAGCTTCGAGGGCGAGGAGACCCAGTACTTC.

This chain joins TRBV10-3 and TRBJ1-1, with 7 bases matching TRBD1. V lost 7 bases and J lost 2; bases outside the gene matches: 7. This CDR3 contains 14 residues. From germline, CDR1 is ENHRY and CDR2 SYGVKD. The CDR3 spells CAIKRQGANTEAFF. DNA for the CDR3: TGTGCCATCAAAAGACAGGGTGCTAACACTGAAGCTTTCTTT.

This clone was counted only a few times. The chain links TRBV9 to TRBJ1-1; D ambiguous. V was shortened by 3 bases and J by 3 bases, with 6 bases between the two germline ends. Per the germline V gene, CDR1 is SGDLS and CDR2 is YYNGEE. The CDR3 is 12 amino acids. The CDR3 DNA follows: TGTGCCAGCAGCGAGAGGGACACTGAAGCTTTCTTT. Protein product: CASSERDTEAFF.

The gene calls are TRBV13 and TRBJ2-3, with 10 bases fitting TRBD2. The CDR3 has 14 amino acids. Trimming removed 8 bases from V and 2 bases from J; junction bases left unmatched: 4. Germline CDR1 and CDR2: PRHDT and FYEKMQ (reference sequence). The chain's CDR3 is CASRLAGLTDTQYF. The CDR3 coding sequence is TGTGCCAGCCGACTAGCGGGCCTCACAGATACGCAGTATTTT.

The rearrangement links TRBV12-3 or TRBV12-4 to TRBJ1-2; D not certain. Trimming shortened V by 5 bases and J by 4 bases, and 11 bases separated the two germline ends. The CDR3 is 13 amino acids. The CDR3 coding sequence is TGTGCCAGCAGTATCTCCCCGGGCTATGGCTACACCTTC. It yields the protein CASSISPGYGYTF.

The chain employs TRBV28 and TRBJ1-2; tentatively, D is TRBD1 (5 bases). Germline V gene data show CDR1 as MDHEN and CDR2 as SYDVKM. The CDR3 is 15 amino acids. V lost 8 bases to trimming and J lost 4 bases, with 20 bases between them. CDR3 in DNA: TGTGCCAGCTTCGATTCAGGGAAGGCGTCCTATGGCTACACCTTC. Encoded protein: CASFDSGKASYGYTF.

This clone occurred a few times. The V call is TRBV12-3 or TRBV12-4, the J call TRBJ2-1, with unresolved D. Trimming took off 1 base at V and 8 bases at J, with 3 bases between the two ends. The CDR3 is 11 amino acids. The CDR3 coding sequence is TGTGCCAGCAGTTTAGTCTATGAGCAGTTCTTC. Protein product: CASSLVYEQFF.

The chain couples TRBV19 to TRBJ1-2; possibly TRBD1 for D (5 bases). The V and J ends lost 7 bases and 5 bases respectively, with 14 bases between them. Germline V lookup: CDR1 LNHDA, CDR2 SQIVND (reference sequence). CDR3 length equals 13 residues. DNA for the CDR3: TGTGCCAGTACTCTAGGGGCCCCTTATGGCTACACCTTC. This encodes CASTLGAPYGYTF.